The 26 T cell receptor beta chains in this list originate from one sample, sequenced in a study of blood T cell repertoires in COVID-19. Sequenced by immunoSEQ multiplex PCR; TCRdb stores in-frame clones only, minus some. The top ten hold around 9% of the sample, which has 150,000 to 200,000 clones, more than 75% seen once. Sequencing used PBMCs or T cells enriched from blood (not recorded which). Every receptor here comes from a woman in her twenties or thirties who had recovered from COVID-19.

The genes are TRBV3-1 (or the pseudogene TRBV3-2) and TRBJ1-5, with 8 bases fitting TRBD1. V shed 4 bases, J shed 1 base, and the junction held 9 bases outside the gene matches. There are 17 residues in the CDR3. Per germline, CDR1 LGHDT and CDR2 YNNKEL (reference sequence). CDR3 sequence (DNA): TGTGCCAGCAGCCTAGGACAGGGTGGATCGAGCAATCAGCCCCAGCATTTT. Its translation is CASSLGQGGSSNQPQHF.

V gene TRBV5-1 combines with J gene TRBJ2-3, with 11 bases fitting TRBD2. There are 17 residues in the CDR3. J lost 0 bases, V lost 2 bases, and 5 bases had no gene match. In germline, CDR1 is SGHRS, CDR2 YFSETQ. CDR3 protein: CASSFTRTSGSTDTQYF. For the CDR3, the DNA is TGCGCCAGCAGCTTCACGCGGACTAGCGGGAGCACAGATACGCAGTATTTT. The full variable domain, with the rest looked up from reference TRBV5-1 and TRBJ2-3, is KAGVTQTPRYLIKTRGQQVTLSCSPISGHRSVSWYQQTPGQGLQFLFEYFSETQRNKGNFPGRFSGRQFSNSRSEMNVSTLELGDSALYLCASSFTRTSGSTDTQYFGPGTRLTVL.

The chain joins TRBV29-1 to TRBJ2-1; 9 bases match TRBD2. The CDR3 is made up of 14 amino acids. Unmatched junction bases numbered 5, after V lost 3 bases and J lost 5 bases. Per the germline V gene, CDR1 is SQVTM and CDR2 is ANQGSEA. The CDR3 here is CSVERTSVNNEQFF. CDR3 nucleotide sequence: TGCAGCGTTGAGAGGACTAGCGTTAACAATGAGCAGTTCTTC.

This chain uses TRBV24-1 with TRBJ2-7, with 7 bases aligning to TRBD2. There are 16 residues in the CDR3. J lost 2 bases, V lost 4 bases, and 10 bases had no gene match. The V gene's germline CDR1 is KGHDR and CDR2 SFDVKD. The CDR3 nucleotides read TGTGCCACCAGTGACCCCTCCAGCGGGAAGACCTACGAGCAGTACTTC. Translated, it gives CATSDPSSGKTYEQYF.

The table lists this clone with a count of one. V gene TRBV7-2 combines with J gene TRBJ2-7; D gene unclear. Germline V lookup: CDR1 SGHTA, CDR2 FQGNSA. Trimming took 4 bases from V and 2 from J, leaving 6 bases between them. The CDR3 has 12 amino acids. The DNA for the CDR3 is TGTGCCAGCAGCTCTGTCCCCTACGAGCAGTACTTC. It is translated as CASSSVPYEQYF.

The V gene is TRBV27, the J gene TRBJ2-1; D may be TRBD2 (6 bases). The ends were cut back, 4 bases at V and 5 bases at J, with 6 bases in the middle. CDR1 is MNHEY and CDR2 is SMNVEV in the germline V gene (reference sequence). There are 12 residues in the CDR3. Written as DNA, the CDR3 is TGTGCCAGCAGTTCGGGGGACAATGAGCAGTTCTTC. It translates to CASSSGDNEQFF.

The rearrangement joins TRBV30 to TRBJ1-1; D uncertain. CDR1 is GTSNPN and CDR2 is SVGIG in the germline V gene (reference sequence). V dropped 0 bases and J dropped 5 bases, with 7 bases sitting between them. CDR3 length: 12 residues. CDR3 in amino acids: CAWSVGGTEAFF. In DNA form, the CDR3 reads TGTGCCTGGAGTGTAGGAGGAACTGAAGCTTTCTTT.

Here the CDR3 DNA reads TGTGCCAGCAGCTTGACCCCAGGGGCTGTAGACGAGCAGTACTTC. Amino acids: CASSLTPGAVDEQYF. This chain uses TRBV11-2 with TRBJ2-7; perhaps TRBD1 as D (6 bases). V shed 3 bases and J shed 5 bases, with 17 bases lying between them. Germline V CDR1 and CDR2: SGHAT, FQNNGV. The CDR3 has 15 amino acids.

The V and J genes are TRBV11-2 and TRBJ2-1; D unresolved. Deletions cut 1 base from V and 8 bases from J, with 6 bases between. The CDR3 extends over 12 amino acids. From germline, CDR1 is SGHAT and CDR2 FQNNGV. The DNA for the CDR3 is TGTGCCAGCAGCTTAGGGGCCCATGAGCAGTTCTTC. Translation: CASSLGAHEQFF.

The rearrangement links TRBV3-1 (or the pseudogene TRBV3-2) to TRBJ2-5; maybe TRBD2 (7 bases). Germline V lookup: CDR1 LGHDT, CDR2 YNNKEL (reference sequence). V was shortened by 4 bases and J by 4 bases, with 16 bases between the two germline ends. The CDR3 is made up of 15 amino acids. DNA of the CDR3: TGTGCCAGCAGCCTTAAAAAGGGGGGGGGAGAGACCCAGTACTTC. The encoded protein is CASSLKKGGGETQYF.

The chain has TRBV3-1 (or the pseudogene TRBV3-2) and TRBJ2-1; tentative D call: TRBD2 (6 bases). The CDR3 totals 17 residues. V shed 1 base and J shed 0 bases, with 13 bases lying between them. The germline gives CDR1 LGHDT, CDR2 YNNKEL (reference sequence). The CDR3 region has the DNA TGTGCCAGCAGCCAAGTCACTAGCCAAAGCTCCTACAATGAGCAGTTCTTC. Translating gives CASSQVTSQSSYNEQFF.

The J gene is TRBJ1-4, the V gene TRBV3-1 (or the pseudogene TRBV3-2); D might be TRBD1 (6 bases). Trimming took off 6 bases at V and 6 bases at J, with 23 bases between the two ends. This CDR3 spans 17 amino acids. Per germline, CDR1 LGHDT and CDR2 YNNKEL (reference sequence). CDR3 DNA: TGTGCCAGCAGTCAGAGCAGGGGCCGGCGCGGACATGAAAAACTGTTTTTT. This encodes CASSQSRGRRGHEKLFF.

The rearrangement joins TRBV20-1 to TRBJ1-2; D gene unclear. This CDR3 is 11 amino acids long. The germline V gene has CDR1 DFQATT and CDR2 SNEGSKA (reference sequence). Trimming took off 1 base at V and 8 bases at J, with 8 bases between the two ends. The CDR3 DNA reads TGCAGTGCTAGAGTCCCTCCGGGCTACACCTTC. Its translation is CSARVPPGYTF.

This chain uses TRBV19 with TRBJ2-3, with D perhaps TRBD2 (5 bases). V was clipped by 3 bases and J by 0 bases, with 7 bases between them. The CDR3 loop spans 14 amino acids. Germline V CDR1 and CDR2: LNHDA, SQIVND (reference sequence). The chain's CDR3 is CASSMGGSTDTQYF. In nucleotides, the CDR3 is TGTGCCAGTAGTATGGGCGGGAGCACAGATACGCAGTATTTT.

This chain joins TRBV5-5 and TRBJ1-5; 9 bases fit TRBD1. CDR3 length: 15 residues. Looked up from germline, CDR1 is SGHKS and CDR2 is YYEKEE (reference sequence). Germline trimming cut 4 bases from V and 7 bases from J; bases unmatched to any gene: 9. Written as DNA, the CDR3 is TGTGCCAGCAGCGTGGACAGGGGAACGCTCCAGCCCCAGCATTTT. Protein product: CASSVDRGTLQPQHF.

This chain links TRBV6-5 with TRBJ1-5; TRBD1 matches 7 bases. The CDR3 runs to 15 residues. Germline lookup yields CDR1 MNHEY and CDR2 SVGAGI. V was clipped by 7 bases and J by 2 bases; unmatched bases: 8. In DNA, the CDR3 is TGTGCCAGCATCGCGGGGACAGATCGCAATCAGCCCCAGCATTTT. The encoded protein is CASIAGTDRNQPQHF.

This sequence joins TRBV2 and TRBJ2-7; perhaps TRBD1 as D (6 bases). Trimming cost V 3 bases and J 1 base, with 16 bases left between them. Germline V gives CDR1 SNHLY, CDR2 FYNNEI. The CDR3 spans 16 residues. CDR3: CASSDPTGTPSYEQYF. The CDR3 region has the DNA TGTGCCAGCAGTGACCCAACCGGGACACCTTCCTACGAGCAGTACTTC. The variable domain in full, with the rest retrieved from reference TRBV2 and TRBJ2-7, is EPEVTQTPSHQVTQMGQEVILRCVPISNHLYFYWYRQILGQKVEFLVSFYNNEISEKSEIFDDQFSVERPDGSNFTLKIRSTKLEDSAMYFCASSDPTGTPSYEQYFGPGTRLTVT.

The rearrangement links TRBV15 to TRBJ1-2, with 8 bases aligning to TRBD1. The CDR3 runs to 14 residues. Germline V lookup: CDR1 LNHNV, CDR2 YYDKDF (reference sequence). The trim removed 0 bases at V and 8 bases at J, leaving 5 bases unmatched. DNA of the CDR3: TGTGCCACCAGCAGAGATCGGACAGGGCCAGGCTACACCTTC. This encodes CATSRDRTGPGYTF.

V and J are TRBV4-1 and TRBJ2-3; TRBD2 matches at 12 bases. CDR3 length: 20 amino acids. The trim removed 1 base at V and 3 bases at J, leaving 14 bases unmatched. Per the germline V gene, CDR1 is MGHRA and CDR2 is YSYEKL. CDR3 protein: CASSQGHSDQTSGRTDTQYF. The CDR3 DNA reads as TGCGCCAGCAGCCAAGGACACTCGGACCAGACTAGCGGGAGAACAGATACGCAGTATTTT.

V is TRBV5-6 and J is TRBJ2-1; tentatively, D is TRBD2 (5 bases). The V gene lost 3 bases and the J gene lost 8 bases, with 21 bases spanning the gap. This CDR3 comprises 16 residues. CDR1 SGHDT and CDR2 YYEEEE come from the germline V gene. The CDR3 DNA reads as TGTGCCAGCAGCTCTCTACGGGGTCAAACGGGCGATGAGCAGTTCTTC. It specifies CASSSLRGQTGDEQFF. Together with reference TRBV5-6 and TRBJ2-1, the CDR3 gives the full variable domain: DAGVTQSPTHLIKTRGQQVTLRCSPKSGHDTVSWYQQALGQGPQFIFQYYEEEERQRGNFPDRFSGHQFPNYSSELNVNALLLGDSALYLCASSSLRGQTGDEQFFGPGTRLTVL.

This clone was detected a few times. The chain carries TRBV7-8 and TRBJ2-2; 7 bases align to TRBD2. Germline V gene lookup returns CDR1 SGHVS and CDR2 FQNEAQ. This CDR3 has 15 amino acids. The ends lost 4 bases at V and 5 bases at J; junction bases unmatched: 7. The CDR3 spells CASSSTSVGTGELFF. For the CDR3, the DNA is TGTGCCAGCAGCTCAACTAGCGTTGGGACCGGGGAGCTGTTTTTT.

The chain employs TRBV10-3 and TRBJ1-5; D may be TRBD1 (5 bases). The CDR3 contains 14 residues. The ends were cut back, 5 bases at V and 5 bases at J, with 13 bases in the middle. CDR1 is ENHRY, CDR2 SYGVKD, per germline. The chain's CDR3 is CAISLGGDDQPQHF. DNA of the CDR3: TGTGCCATCAGTCTTGGGGGGGACGATCAGCCCCAGCATTTT.

This clone appeared a few times. The gene calls are TRBV2 and TRBJ2-7, with D possibly being TRBD2 (7 bases). Germline V lookup: CDR1 SNHLY, CDR2 FYNNEI. Deletions cut 6 bases from V and 2 bases from J, with 11 bases between. The CDR3 is made up of 13 amino acids. As DNA, the CDR3 is TGTGCCAGCAGAGGGGAGGGGGCCTACGAGCAGTACTTC. This translates into CASRGEGAYEQYF.

This clone occurred once. This chain joins TRBV19 and TRBJ1-5; D remains ambiguous. V lost 4 bases, J lost 1 base, and 14 bases lay in between. CDR3 size: 16 residues. Germline V gene data show CDR1 as LNHDA and CDR2 as SQIVND (reference sequence). The CDR3 DNA sequence: TGTGCCAGTAGTACCCTTCCCCGCGGGAGCAATCAGCCCCAGCATTTT. It codes for CASSTLPRGSNQPQHF.

J is TRBJ1-2 and V is TRBV3-1 (or the pseudogene TRBV3-2); tentatively, D is TRBD1 (5 bases). The germline V and J ends were trimmed by 3 bases and 0 bases, with 5 bases remaining between them. The CDR3 is 13 residues long. In germline, CDR1 is LGHDT, CDR2 YNNKEL (reference sequence). CDR3 sequence: CASSQTANYGYTF. The CDR3, as DNA: TGTGCCAGCAGCCAGACAGCTAACTATGGCTACACCTTC.

The count of this clone is one. The J gene is TRBJ1-1, the V gene TRBV5-1; 8 nucleotides agree with TRBD1. With V trimmed by 0 bases and J by 8 bases, 3 bases remained unmatched. Germline CDR1 SGHRS, CDR2 YFSETQ. CDR3 size: 13 residues. For the CDR3, the DNA is TGCGCCAGCAGCTTGGCCGACAGGGGAGAAGCTTTCTTT. Amino acid sequence: CASSLADRGEAFF. Variable domain in full (rest from reference TRBV5-1 and TRBJ1-1): KAGVTQTPRYLIKTRGQQVTLSCSPISGHRSVSWYQQTPGQGLQFLFEYFSETQRNKGNFPGRFSGRQFSNSRSEMNVSTLELGDSALYLCASSLADRGEAFFGQGTRLTVV.